These T cell receptor beta chains were read from a single sample in a study of CD8+ T cells in alopecia areata. Produced via immunoSEQ multiplex PCR; TCRdb's table is partial and in-frame only. The repertoire has almost 250,000 clones, 67% of them found once; the top ten carry about 1.3%. Here the sequenced sample was CD4+ T cells sorted from blood, taken at week 0. The receptors stem from a human donor with alopecia areata. Each CDR3 is given with its conserved first and last residue. A D gene is named only where the DNA matches it firmly. Not every row has a clone size; where given, it reads once, few, many or a size class.

D gene	V gene	clone size	J gene	CDR3 protein	CDR3 DNA
NA	TRBV5-4	NA	TRBJ2-5	CASSRPGLQKETQYF	TGTGCCAGCAGCCGCCCGGGGCTACAGAAAGAGACCCAGTACTTC
NA	TRBV29-1	NA	TRBJ1-1	CSVIKQGPDTEAFF	TGCAGCGTGATAAAACAGGGACCTGACACTGAAGCTTTCTTT
NA	TRBV25-1	NA	TRBJ2-7	CASRDPGTYEQYF	TGTGCCAGCCGGGACCCGGGAACCTACGAGCAGTACTTC
NA	TRBV6-5	NA	TRBJ1-2	CASSYSYDPVDGYTF	TGTGCCAGCAGTTACTCGTACGATCCTGTCGATGGCTACACCTTC
TRBD1	TRBV6-1	NA	TRBJ2-1	CASSRQGWDNEQFF	TGTGCCAGCAGTAGACAGGGGTGGGACAATGAGCAGTTCTTC
NA	TRBV5-1	NA	TRBJ2-3	CASSLTGDTQYF	TGCGCCAGCAGCTTGACAGGGGATACGCAGTATTTT
NA	TRBV7-6	once	TRBJ2-3	CASSLRGYSSTDTQYF	TGTGCCAGCAGCCTCCGAGGCTACAGCAGCACAGATACGCAGTATTTT
NA	TRBV5-6	NA	TRBJ1-6	CASSLPRDSPLHF	TGTGCCAGCAGCTTGCCCCGGGATTCACCCCTCCACTTT
NA	TRBV7-3	once	TRBJ2-5	CASSLRGSETQYF	TGTGCCAGCAGCTTAAGAGGCTCAGAGACCCAGTACTTC
NA	TRBV25-1	once	TRBJ1-2	CASSEMTDFYGYTF	TGTGCCAGCAGTGAAATGACAGACTTCTATGGCTACACCTTC
NA	TRBV6-1	NA	TRBJ1-4	CASSPRNGLEEKLFF	TGTGCCAGCAGCCCTAGGAACGGGCTTGAGGAAAAACTGTTTTTT
NA	TRBV18	NA	TRBJ2-5	CASSPKGQETQYF	TGTGCCAGCTCCCCCAAGGGGCAGGAGACCCAGTACTTC
NA	TRBV7-2	NA	TRBJ2-3	CASSPFGIDADTQYF	TGTGCCAGCAGCCCCTTCGGGATTGACGCAGATACGCAGTATTTT
NA	TRBV2	NA	TRBJ1-1	CASRTSWGTEAFF	TGTGCCAGCAGGACGTCGTGGGGCACTGAAGCTTTCTTT
NA	TRBV29-1	few	TRBJ2-3	CSVGVQGPTDTQYF	TGCAGCGTCGGAGTTCAGGGGCCCACAGATACGCAGTATTTT
NA	TRBV7-6	NA	TRBJ1-1	CASTRGGRMNTEAFF	TGTGCCAGCACTCGGGGAGGGCGGATGAACACTGAAGCTTTCTTT
NA	TRBV20-1	few	TRBJ2-7	CSAQRGYEQYF	TGCAGTGCCCAGCGCGGGTACGAGCAGTACTTC
NA	TRBV30	NA	TRBJ1-2	CAWSRGYGYTF	TGTGCCTGGAGTCGCGGGTATGGCTACACCTTC
NA	TRBV20-1	few	TRBJ1-3	CSASYGNTIYF	TGCAGTGCTAGTTATGGAAACACCATATATTTT
TRBD1	TRBV7-2	NA	TRBJ2-2	CASSFRTGGVTGELFF	TGTGCCAGCAGCTTCCGGACAGGGGGCGTCACCGGGGAGCTGTTTTTT
NA	TRBV15	NA	TRBJ1-1	CATSRDQGIFTEAFF	TGTGCCACCAGCAGAGACCAGGGTATTTTCACTGAAGCTTTCTTT
NA	TRBV9	NA	TRBJ2-5	CASSVGQGEETQYF	TGTGCCAGCAGCGTAGGGCAGGGAGAGGAGACCCAGTACTTC
TRBD1	TRBV30	NA	TRBJ1-1	CAWGTGSPEAFF	TGTGCCTGGGGGACAGGTAGCCCTGAAGCTTTCTTT